The TCR beta chain described here comes from a study of blood T cell repertoires in COVID-19. Study at large: Researchers got acute and convalescent COVID-19 samples from the United States, Italy and Spain. The analysed material was cDNA or gDNA that came from T cells, B-cell-depleted T cells, or PBMCs.

This clone has just a few counts. Looked up from germline, CDR1 is LNHDA and CDR2 is SQIVND (reference sequence). CDR3 length: 17 amino acids. Trimming cost V 7 bases and J 0 bases, with 19 bases left between them. Per the original data handling: Nucleated cell counts were estimated from reference gene primer amplification. Only in-frame clones appear in the TCRdb table, and some are missing; sequencing was by immunoSEQ multiplex PCR. V and J calls and clone size are copied from that table; D and trimming were computed from the DNA. The profile shows under 150,000 clones, 84% of them singletons. J is TRBJ1-3 and V is TRBV19; no definite D call. The TCR sequence derives from a woman of 80 years or more with acute or convalescent COVID-19. The sequenced sample was peripheral blood. As DNA, the CDR3 is TGTGCCAGTACCCGGGGAACGCCGAGGACCTCTGGAAACACCATATATTTT. This codes for CASTRGTPRTSGNTIYF.